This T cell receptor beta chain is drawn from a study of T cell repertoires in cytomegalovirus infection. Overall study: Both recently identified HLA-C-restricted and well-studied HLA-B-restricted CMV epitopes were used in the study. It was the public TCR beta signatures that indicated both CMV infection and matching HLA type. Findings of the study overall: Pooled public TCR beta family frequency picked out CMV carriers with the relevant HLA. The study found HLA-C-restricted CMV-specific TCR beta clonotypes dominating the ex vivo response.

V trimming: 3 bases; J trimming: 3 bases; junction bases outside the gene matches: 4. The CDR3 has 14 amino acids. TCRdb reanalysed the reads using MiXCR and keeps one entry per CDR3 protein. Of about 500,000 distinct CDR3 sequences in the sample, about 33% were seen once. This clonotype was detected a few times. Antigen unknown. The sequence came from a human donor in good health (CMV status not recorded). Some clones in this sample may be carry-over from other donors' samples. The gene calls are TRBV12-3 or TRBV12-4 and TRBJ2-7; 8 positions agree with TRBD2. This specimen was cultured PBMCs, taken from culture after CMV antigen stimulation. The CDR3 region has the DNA TGTGCCAGCAGTTTGAGCGGGAGATACTACGAGCAGTACTTC. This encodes CASSLSGRYYEQYF.